A selection of T cell receptor beta chains follows, all from one sample in a study of blood T cell repertoires in COVID-19. Method: immunoSEQ multiplex PCR; TCRdb's copy keeps in-frame clones and lacks some. The table has around 67,000 clones, around 83% seen once. Sequenced material: peripheral blood. The receptors come from a man in his fifties or sixties with active COVID-19. CDR3s leave out the opening cysteine and the closing phenylalanine or tryptophan. The order of the fields is CDR3 protein, V gene.

ASSLESKETQY,TRBV5-6
ASSEFSSGNTIY,TRBV25-1
ASSPGLWNTEAF,TRBV11-2
ASRNTGEEKLF,TRBV12-3/TRBV12-4
ATSRTSGRSYEQY,TRBV24-1
ASSRTSGTDTQY,TRBV27
ATSSQGAWDQPQH,TRBV15
ASSRKREASYEQY,TRBV4-3
ASRITSTDTQY,TRBV5-8
ASSPTLLNYEQY,TRBV7-2
AISEPTGVETQY,TRBV10-3
ASSKENWGTGGGGANVLT,TRBV21-1
ASSPGTSVFTYEQY,TRBV5-1
ATSSTGTGLNYEQY,TRBV25-1
ASSPQQGAGETQY,TRBV7-2
ASSTWTSGSKNIQY,TRBV7-2
ATSRDASTGELF,TRBV15
ASSLNRDGYT,TRBV28